This T cell receptor (beta chain) was documented in a study of T cell responses to AZD1222 COVID-19 vaccine. Study findings and constraints: After the peak T cell response, and only then, were repertoires sampled.

The CDR3 covers 15 residues. V gave up 3 bases and J gave up 1 base; unmatched junction bases: 4. Germline V CDR1 and CDR2: SSHAT, FNYEAQ (reference sequence). TCRdb's table, derived via immunoSEQ multiplex PCR, lists solely in-frame clones and lacks some. The sample lists around 95,000 clones; roughly 90% were seen once. For this clone: Its antigen is still unknown.

The sequences come from peripheral blood, collected on day 0 of AZD1222 vaccination. The chain recombines TRBV7-7 with TRBJ2-5; 8 bases are a match to TRBD2. This TCR was recovered from an adult in good health. The CDR3 is CASSFRLAGQETQYF. For the CDR3, the DNA is TGTGCCAGCAGCTTTAGGCTAGCGGGCCAAGAGACCCAGTACTTC.